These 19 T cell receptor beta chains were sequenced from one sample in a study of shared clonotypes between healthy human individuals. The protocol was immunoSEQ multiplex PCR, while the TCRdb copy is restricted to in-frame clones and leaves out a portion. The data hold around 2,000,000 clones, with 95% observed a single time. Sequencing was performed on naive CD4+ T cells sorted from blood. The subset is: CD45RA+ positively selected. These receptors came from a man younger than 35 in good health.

The chain's CDR3 is CASTGTGVNQPQHF. As DNA, the CDR3 is TGCGCCAGCACCGGGACAGGGGTAAATCAGCCCCAGCATTTT. The chain combines TRBV10-2 with TRBJ1-5; TRBD1 aligns across 10 bases. Germline CDR1 reads WSHSY; CDR2 reads SAAADI. Losses at the gene ends were 7 bases for V and 4 bases for J; bases not matched to a gene: 4. This CDR3 has 14 amino acids.

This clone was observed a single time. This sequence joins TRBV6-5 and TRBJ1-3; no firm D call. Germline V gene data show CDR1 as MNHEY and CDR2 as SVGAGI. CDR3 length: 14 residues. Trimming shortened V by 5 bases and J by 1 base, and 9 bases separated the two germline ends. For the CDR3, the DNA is TGTGCCAGCAGTAGGAGTGTTTCTGGAAACACCATATATTTT. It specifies CASSRSVSGNTIYF.

CDR3 amino acids: CASRQQNYGYTF. Written as DNA, the CDR3 is TGTGCCAGCAGACAGCAGAACTATGGCTACACCTTC. The rearrangement joins TRBV2 to TRBJ1-2; the D is unclear. CDR3 length: 12 amino acids. The germline gives CDR1 SNHLY, CDR2 FYNNEI. Trimming pared 6 bases from V and 2 bases from J, leaving 7 bases between.

As DNA, the CDR3 is TGTGCCAGCAGTTGGGGCAGGGGTAGCTACGAGCAGTACTTC. Translated: CASSWGRGSYEQYF. The chain recombines TRBV28 with TRBJ2-7, with D tentatively TRBD1 (6 bases). Between the trimmed V and J ends, which lost 4 bases and 3 bases, there was a span of 13 bases. The V gene's germline CDR1 is MDHEN and CDR2 SYDVKM. This CDR3 has 14 amino acids.

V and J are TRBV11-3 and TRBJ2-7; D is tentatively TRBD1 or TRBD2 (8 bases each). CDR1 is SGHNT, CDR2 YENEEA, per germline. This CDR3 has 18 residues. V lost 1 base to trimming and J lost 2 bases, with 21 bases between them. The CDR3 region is CASSLGTGSEAGAYEQYF. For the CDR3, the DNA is TGTGCCAGCAGCTTAGGGACAGGGTCGGAAGCGGGGGCCTACGAGCAGTACTTC. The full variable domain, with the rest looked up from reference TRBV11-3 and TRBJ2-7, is EAGVVQSPRYKIIEKKQPVAFWCNPISGHNTLYWYLQNLGQGPELLIRYENEEAVDDSQLPKDRFSAERLKGVDSTLKIQPAELGDSAVYLCASSLGTGSEAGAYEQYFGPGTRLTVT.

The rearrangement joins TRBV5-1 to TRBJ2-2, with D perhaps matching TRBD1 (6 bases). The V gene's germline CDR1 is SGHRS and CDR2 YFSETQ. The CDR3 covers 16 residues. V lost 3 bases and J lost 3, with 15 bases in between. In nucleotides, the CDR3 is TGCGCCAGCAGCTACCGGACAGATTCGCACACCGGGGAGCTGTTTTTT. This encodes CASSYRTDSHTGELFF.

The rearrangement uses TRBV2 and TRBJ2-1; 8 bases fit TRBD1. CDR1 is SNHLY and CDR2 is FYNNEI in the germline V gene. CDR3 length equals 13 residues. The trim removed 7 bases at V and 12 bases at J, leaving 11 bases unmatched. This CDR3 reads CASTRTGWMGQFF. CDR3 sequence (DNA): TGTGCCAGCACTAGGACAGGGTGGATGGGGCAGTTCTTC. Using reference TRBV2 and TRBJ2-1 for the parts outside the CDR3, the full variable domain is EPEVTQTPSHQVTQMGQEVILRCVPISNHLYFYWYRQILGQKVEFLVSFYNNEISEKSEIFDDQFSVERPDGSNFTLKIRSTKLEDSAMYFCASTRTGWMGQFFGPGTRLTVL.

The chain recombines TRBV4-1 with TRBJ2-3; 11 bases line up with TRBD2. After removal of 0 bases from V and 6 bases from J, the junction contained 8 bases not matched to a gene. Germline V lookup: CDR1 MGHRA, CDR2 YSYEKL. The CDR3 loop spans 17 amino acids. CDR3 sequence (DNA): TGCGCCAGCAGCCAAGAACTACTAGCGGGGGCGGGTGATACGCAGTATTTT. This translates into CASSQELLAGAGDTQYF.

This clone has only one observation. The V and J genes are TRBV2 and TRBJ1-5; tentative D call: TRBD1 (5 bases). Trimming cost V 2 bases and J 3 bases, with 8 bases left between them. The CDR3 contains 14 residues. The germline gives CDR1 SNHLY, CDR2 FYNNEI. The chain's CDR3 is CASSERRANQPQHF. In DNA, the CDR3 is TGTGCCAGCAGTGAACGCAGGGCCAATCAGCCCCAGCATTTT.

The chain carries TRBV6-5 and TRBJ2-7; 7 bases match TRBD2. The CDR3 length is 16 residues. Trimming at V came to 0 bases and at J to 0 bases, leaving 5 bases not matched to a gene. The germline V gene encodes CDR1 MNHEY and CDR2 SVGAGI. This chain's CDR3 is CASSYSSAGTSYEQYF. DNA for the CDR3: TGTGCCAGCAGTTACTCCTCAGCGGGAACCTCCTACGAGCAGTACTTC.

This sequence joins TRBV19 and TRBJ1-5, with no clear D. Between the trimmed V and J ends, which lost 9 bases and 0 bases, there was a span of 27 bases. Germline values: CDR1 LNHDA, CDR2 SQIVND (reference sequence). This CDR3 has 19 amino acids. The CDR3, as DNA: TGTGCCAGCTCCTTTCTAAGTATCGCGGGCGCCTATAGCAATCAGCCCCAGCATTTT. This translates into CASSFLSIAGAYSNQPQHF.

This chain's CDR3 is CAWSGVQLVANYGYTF. CDR3 nucleotides: TGTGCCTGGAGTGGGGTACAGCTCGTAGCTAACTATGGCTACACCTTC. This chain joins TRBV30 and TRBJ1-2; no definite D call. Germline V gives CDR1 GTSNPN, CDR2 SVGIG (reference sequence). With 1 base removed from V and 0 bases from J, the gap between germline ends came to 15 bases. This CDR3 has 16 amino acids.

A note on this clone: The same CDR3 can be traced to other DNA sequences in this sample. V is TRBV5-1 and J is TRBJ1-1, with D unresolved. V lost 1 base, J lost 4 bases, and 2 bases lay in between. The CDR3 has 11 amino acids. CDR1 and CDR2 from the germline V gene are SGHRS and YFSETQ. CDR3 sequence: CASSLSTEAFF. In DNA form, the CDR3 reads TGCGCCAGCAGCTTGTCCACTGAAGCTTTCTTT.

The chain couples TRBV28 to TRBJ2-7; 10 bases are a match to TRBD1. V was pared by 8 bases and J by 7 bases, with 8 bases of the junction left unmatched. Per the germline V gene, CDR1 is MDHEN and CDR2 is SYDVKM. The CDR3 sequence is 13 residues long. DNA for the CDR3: TGTGCCAGCCTCCGGGACAGGGGAGTTGAGCAGTACTTC. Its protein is CASLRDRGVEQYF.

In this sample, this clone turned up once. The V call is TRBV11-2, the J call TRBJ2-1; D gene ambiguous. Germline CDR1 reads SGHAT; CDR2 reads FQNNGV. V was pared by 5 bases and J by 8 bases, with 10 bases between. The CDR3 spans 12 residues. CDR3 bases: TGTGCCAGCAGCCCGAACTCCGATGAGCAGTTCTTC. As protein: CASSPNSDEQFF.

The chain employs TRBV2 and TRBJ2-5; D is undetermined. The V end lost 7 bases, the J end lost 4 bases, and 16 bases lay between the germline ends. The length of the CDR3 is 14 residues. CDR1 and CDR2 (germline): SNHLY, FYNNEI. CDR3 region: CASTRTFPSETQYF. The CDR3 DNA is TGTGCCAGCACTCGAACGTTCCCGTCAGAGACCCAGTACTTC. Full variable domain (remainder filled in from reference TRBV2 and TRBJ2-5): EPEVTQTPSHQVTQMGQEVILRCVPISNHLYFYWYRQILGQKVEFLVSFYNNEISEKSEIFDDQFSVERPDGSNFTLKIRSTKLEDSAMYFCASTRTFPSETQYFGPGTRLLVL.

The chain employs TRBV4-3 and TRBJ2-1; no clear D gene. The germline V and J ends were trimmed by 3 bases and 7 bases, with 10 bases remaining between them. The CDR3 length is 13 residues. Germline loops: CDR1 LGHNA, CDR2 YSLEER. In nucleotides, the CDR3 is TGCGCCAGCAGCCAGATTCTCAGGAATGAGCAGTTCTTC. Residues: CASSQILRNEQFF.

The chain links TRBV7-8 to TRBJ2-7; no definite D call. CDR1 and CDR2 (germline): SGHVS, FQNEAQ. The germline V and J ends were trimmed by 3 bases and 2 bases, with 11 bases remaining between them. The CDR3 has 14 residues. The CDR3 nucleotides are TGTGCCAGCAGCTTCATGGCGGCCACCTACGAGCAGTACTTC. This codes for CASSFMAATYEQYF.

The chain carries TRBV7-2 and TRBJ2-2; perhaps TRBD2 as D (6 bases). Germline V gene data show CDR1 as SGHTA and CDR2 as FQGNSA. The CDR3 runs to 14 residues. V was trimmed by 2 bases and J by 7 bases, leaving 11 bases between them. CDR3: CASSLQTGGGELFF. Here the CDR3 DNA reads TGTGCCAGCAGCTTACAAACCGGGGGCGGGGAGCTGTTTTTT.